Shown below are 4 T cell receptor beta chains from a single sample sequenced in a study of blood T cell repertoires in COVID-19. TCRdb keeps only in-frame clones here, not all; method: immunoSEQ multiplex PCR. This table holds approximately 340,000 clones, about nine tenths found once. The sample consisted of PBMCs or T cells enriched from blood (not recorded which). These receptors originate from a woman in her forties who had been exposed to COVID-19.

CDR3 protein: CASSKAGREVNTEAFF. The DNA of the CDR3 is TGTGCCAGCAGCAAAGCAGGCAGGGAGGTGAACACTGAAGCTTTCTTT. This chain joins TRBV21-1 and TRBJ1-1. TRBV21-1 represents a pseudogene. The CDR3 is 16 amino acids.

The chain recombines TRBV27 with TRBJ2-5; 8 bases agree with TRBD2. This CDR3 has 14 residues. In germline, CDR1 is MNHEY, CDR2 SMNVEV (reference sequence). With V trimmed by 4 bases and J by 0 bases, 1 base remained unmatched. The CDR3 protein is CASSWRGDQETQYF. The CDR3 DNA is TGTGCCAGCAGTTGGCGGGGGGACCAAGAGACCCAGTACTTC.

This clone was counted once. The chain carries TRBV6-2 or TRBV6-3 and TRBJ1-1; TRBD1 is a possible D gene (6 bases). Per the germline V gene, CDR1 is MNHEY and CDR2 is SVGEGT. Trimming pared 5 bases from V and 5 bases from J, leaving 15 bases between. This CDR3 contains 14 residues. In nucleotides, the CDR3 is TGTGCCAGCAGTCGGAACAGGGAGAGGACTGAAGCTTTCTTT. This translates into CASSRNRERTEAFF.

The chain carries TRBV6-5 and TRBJ2-1; D is perhaps TRBD1 (5 bases). V was shortened by 6 bases and J by 7 bases, with 13 bases between the two germline ends. CDR3 size: 13 residues. Germline CDR1 MNHEY, CDR2 SVGAGI. This chain's CDR3 is CASRDTGANEQFF. In nucleotides, the CDR3 is TGTGCCAGCAGGGATACAGGAGCTAATGAGCAGTTCTTC.